This T cell receptor (beta chain) was obtained from a study of T cell responses to AZD1222 COVID-19 vaccine. Findings and limits, study-wide: Reportedly, nearly half the spike-specific TCRs target unmutated variant regions. Females made up more of the donors, who were largely white British, and clonal diversity may have come out too low.

Sequencing was performed with immunoSEQ multiplex PCR; in TCRdb, only in-frame clones are kept and a portion is missing. Altogether approximately 110,000 clones are present, about 92% being singletons, with the ten largest covering 6% to 9%. About this clone: Antigen unknown.

Second-dose intervals of approximately 4 or approximately 12 weeks were pooled. Germline CDR1 LGHNA, CDR2 YNFKEQ. The V end was cut by 2 bases, the J end by 0 bases, with 11 bases between. This CDR3 spans 16 amino acids. Material: peripheral blood, obtained 28 days after the second AZD1222 dose. The rearrangement links TRBV4-2 to TRBJ1-5; D may be TRBD1 (5 bases). This clonotype was obtained from an adult who received the AZD1222 COVID-19 vaccine. The CDR3 bases are TGTGCCAGCAGCCAACTACAGGAAGATAGCAATCAGCCCCAGCATTTT. Amino acids: CASSQLQEDSNQPQHF.